This TCR beta chain was found in a study of molecular identifiers for immune sequencing clone quantification (dated by TCRdb to between 2017 and 2018). With regard to the full study: For a replicate experiment, RNA from about 21,000 or 97,000 naive CD8 T cells was divided into five aliquots, of which four were sequenced. The study was a methods study using CD8 T cells to benchmark molecular-identifier clustering-based TCR repertoire sequencing (MIDCIRS) and TCR RNA copy counting. General conclusions and limits of the study: Even against a background of roughly 1 million naive CD8 T cells, spiked-in Jurkat TCR RNA amounting to a single cell's worth was reported to be detectable. Modeling estimated 3 to 3.5 recovered TCR RNA copies per cell, compared with about ten by digital PCR, which implies about 30% capture efficiency. Clones above 20 RNA copies held over 98% of molecules in CMV-specific effector cells but under 1% in naive cells. Naive libraries contained spiked-in Jurkat TCR RNA (approximately nine copies' worth), which is not part of the donor repertoire. When barcode sub-clustering was omitted, TCR diversity was inflated by chimeric consensus sequences, with chimeras reaching as high as 47%. The sizes of highly expanded clones could end up underestimated when identical TCR molecules share a barcode.

Comment on this clonotype: No antigen is known for it. Base qualities are not provided; no much larger clone lies one nucleotide away.

Libraries of naive CD8 T cells were built from approximately 20,000 to 1,000,000 sorted cells, with 10%, 30% or 50% of the purified RNA used. Naive CD8 T cells were FACS-sorted as CD8+CD4-CCR7+CD45RA+ on a BD FACSAria II into RLT Plus buffer. To test detection sensitivity, Jurkat RNA equivalent to nine to ten TCR copies was spiked into samples of about 20,000-1,100,000 naive CD8 T cells. CD8 T cells were enriched with RosetteSep CD8+ T Cell Enrichment Cocktail and Ficoll-Paque, followed by ACK red cell lysis. Via the germline V gene, CDR1 is MDHEN and CDR2 SYDVKM. Cut back by 1 base and 2 bases, the V and J ends lie 12 bases apart. The CDR3 goes from the cysteine to the phenylalanine over 16 residues. Of the read, only the CDR3 DNA is kept; its 48 bases are in frame from base 1. The library was prepared using PCR. The run used an Illumina HiSeq 4000. Bulk TCR libraries were prepared as previously described, using TCR primers listed in Table S5. Purification of total RNA was performed with the Qiagen AllPrep DNA/RNA kit. Before analysis, reads from multiple sequencing runs of one library were combined. The original methods were these. Only reads with exact TCR constant sequence were kept, trimmed to 150 nt, and grouped by their 12-nt molecular barcodes. Reads in each barcode group were sub-clustered using a 15% Levenshtein threshold, and a quality-weighted consensus sequence was built for each RNA molecule. Non-functional sequences were filtered out, along with any lower-count sequence sitting one edit away from another sequence. Based on fitting two negative binomial distributions, any barcode sub-cluster with under 20% of the maximum read count was discarded. TCRdb's own reprocessing of the public reads used fastp at Q25 and MiXCR and kept productive beta chains. Identical CDR3 proteins give one entry, which carries the most common genes and DNA. None of the V and J calls come from the authors' own analysis; TCRdb made them. The sample data list fewer than 75,000 distinct CDR3 sequences, and 15% to 20% of these were observed just once. Approximately 1.5% of the sample belongs to the ten largest clones.

Sequenced input: naive CD8+ T cells from blood, with Jurkat cell RNA spiked in. The sample's cell subset or site label is to be understood as: FACS-sorted CD8+CD4-CCR7+CD45RA+ naive T cells. The sequence was obtained from a human donor in good health. Some libraries in this study had Jurkat cell RNA spiked in. This receptor chain uses TRBV28 and TRBJ1-3; a weak D assignment points to TRBD1 (6 bases agree). The DNA is TGTGCCAGCAGTTTATACAGGGAGCTTACTGGAAACACCATATATTTT. Translated, this is CASSLYRELTGNTIYF.